This T cell receptor beta chain was identified during a study of shared clonotypes between healthy human individuals. Overall study context: Samples came from a couple of female and a few male donors aged 18 to 49.

About this clone: Its antigen is not known.

Study conclusions and caveats: With few donors, the genetic and exposure-history diversity represented was limited. Only blood underwent sampling, and tissue repertoires likely differ. Estimated richness was generally greater in naive than memory subsets.

Positive CCR7 selection of CD45RO-negative cells yielded the naive CD8 cells, and terminally differentiated effector memory CD45RA+ cells were excluded. Measured with immunoSEQ multiplex PCR; TCRdb has only the in-frame clones, and not every one. Of about 1,900,000 clones detected, about 95% appear once; the ten largest clones hold 1.2%. This sequence was found in a man younger than 35 in good health. Sequenced: naive CD8+ T cells sorted from blood.

The CDR3, as DNA: TGTGCCAGCAGTGACTTCCTAGCGGGGGACCAAGAGACCCAGTACTTC. Its protein is CASSDFLAGDQETQYF. The chain couples TRBV2 to TRBJ2-5; TRBD2 agrees at 10 bases. The CDR3 totals 16 residues. Germline CDR1 SNHLY, CDR2 FYNNEI. V was clipped by 3 bases and J by 0 bases; unmatched bases: 4.